The 11 T cell receptor beta chains below were found in one sample sequenced in a study of control samples from healthy donors and cancer patients. Clones were sequenced by immunoSEQ multiplex PCR, and TCRdb holds only the in-frame ones, with some missing. The table lists about 150,000 clones, about 86% of them singletons. The sequencing input was blood. The receptors derive from a young man in good health.

The V call is TRBV27, the J call TRBJ2-7; the D gene is possibly TRBD1 (5 bases). The CDR3 runs 13 residues. In germline, CDR1 is MNHEY, CDR2 SMNVEV (reference sequence). V lost 2 bases to trimming and J lost 4 bases, with 9 bases between them. In nucleotides, the CDR3 is TGTGCCAGCAGTTTAAAGGGGCAGTACGAGCAGTACTTC. As protein: CASSLKGQYEQYF.

Only one count was recorded for this clone. The chain has TRBV14 and TRBJ2-3, with D possibly TRBD2 on 7 matching bases. With 6 bases removed from V and 3 bases from J, the gap between germline ends came to 16 bases. This CDR3 contains 15 residues. In germline, CDR1 is SGHDN, CDR2 FVKESK. CDR3 DNA: TGTGCCAGCAGTTCGGGGGGCCTGTGGACAGATACGCAGTATTTT. Translated, it gives CASSSGGLWTDTQYF.

The genes are TRBV5-4 and TRBJ2-3, with D perhaps matching TRBD1 (6 bases). Germline CDR1 SGHNT, CDR2 YYREEE (reference sequence). The V end was cut by 4 bases, the J end by 2 bases, with 14 bases between. The CDR3 is 15 residues long. CDR3 residues: CASSRRDTYTDTQYF. In DNA, the CDR3 is TGTGCCAGCAGCCGTCGGGACACTTACACAGATACGCAGTATTTT.

V gene TRBV27 combines with J gene TRBJ1-6, with no clear D. Per the germline V gene, CDR1 is MNHEY and CDR2 is SMNVEV (reference sequence). The length of the CDR3 is 17 residues. The germline V and J ends were trimmed by 5 bases and 0 bases, with 14 bases remaining between them. The CDR3 sequence: CASSNGRWSSYNSPLHF. Here the CDR3 DNA reads TGTGCCAGCAGTAACGGACGGTGGAGCTCCTATAATTCACCCCTCCACTTT.

The sample holds one count of this clone. The CDR3 DNA reads TGTGCCAGCAGCTTAGCCCACCAAGAGACCCAGTACTTC. Its protein product is CASSLAHQETQYF. V gene TRBV11-2 combines with J gene TRBJ2-5; no clear D gene. Trimming pared 1 base from V and 0 bases from J, leaving 3 bases between. The CDR3 totals 13 residues. Germline V gene lookup returns CDR1 SGHAT and CDR2 FQNNGV.

This sequence joins TRBV7-2 and TRBJ2-5; 8 bases align to TRBD2. V lost 6 bases to trimming and J lost 5 bases; unmatched junction nucleotides: 8. From germline, CDR1 is SGHTA and CDR2 FQGNSA. The CDR3 is 14 residues long. CDR3 nucleotides: TGTGCCAGCAGTTTTCGGGGGGGCCGTGAGACCCAGTACTTC. Translated: CASSFRGGRETQYF. Based on the CDR3 plus reference TRBV7-2 and TRBJ2-5, the full variable domain is GAGVSQSPSNKVTEKGKDVELRCDPISGHTALYWYRQSLGQGLEFLIYFQGNSAPDKSGLPSDRFSAERTGGSVSTLTIQRTQQEDSAVYLCASSFRGGRETQYFGPGTRLLVL.

CDR3 DNA sequence: TGTGCCAGCAGCTTTCCAGGACTTTTCTATGGCTACACCTTC. This codes for CASSFPGLFYGYTF. The rearrangement links TRBV7-9 to TRBJ1-2; no clear D gene. The germline V gene has CDR1 SEHNR and CDR2 FQNEAQ (reference sequence). The CDR3 covers 14 residues. Trimming cost V 3 bases and J 4 bases, with 12 bases left between them.

The rearrangement joins TRBV5-6 to TRBJ2-2; TRBD2 aligns across 15 bases. Germline V gene lookup returns CDR1 SGHDT and CDR2 YYEEEE. The CDR3 loop spans 17 amino acids. Trimming cost V 3 bases and J 4 bases; bases outside gene matches: 4. The CDR3 spells CASSYRTSGGVTGELFF. As DNA, the CDR3 is TGTGCCAGCAGCTACCGGACTAGCGGGGGGGTCACCGGGGAGCTGTTTTTT.

CDR3 sequence (DNA): TGTGCCAGCAGCCATCTCCAACAAAACAATGAGCAGTTCTTC. Amino acid sequence: CASSHLQQNNEQFF. This chain connects TRBV3-1 (or the pseudogene TRBV3-2) to TRBJ2-1; D remains unclear. The V and J ends lost 3 bases and 5 bases respectively, with 11 bases between them. Per the germline V gene, CDR1 is LGHDT and CDR2 is YNNKEL (reference sequence). CDR3 length equals 14 residues.

About this clone: The junction differs from germline at one of its ends, possibly a read error. V is TRBV7-7 and J is TRBJ2-5, with TRBD2 matching over 8 bases. The CDR3 consists of 15 residues. CDR1 and CDR2 from the germline V gene are SSHAT and FNYEAQ (reference sequence). The CDR3 region has the DNA TGTGCTAGCAGCTCGACGCGGGGGGCCCAAGAGACCCAGTACTTC. The encoded protein is CASSSTRGAQETQYF.

Note on this clone: Other DNA variants within this sample encode the same CDR3. This chain joins TRBV7-8 and TRBJ2-7; D unresolved. The CDR3 extends over 13 amino acids. Germline CDR1 SGHVS, CDR2 FQNEAQ. The V end lost 2 bases, the J end lost 0 bases, and 5 bases lay between the germline ends. CDR3 amino acids: CASSLTASYEQYF. DNA for the CDR3: TGTGCCAGCAGCTTAACAGCCTCCTACGAGCAGTACTTC.